This TCR beta chain was sequenced for a study of shared clonotypes between healthy human individuals. Study information: Donors were a couple of women and three men aged 18 to 49. General study points: Shared clonotypes across all four donors exceeded non-shared ones in generation probability.

TCRdb's copy holds only in-frame clones and misses some; the assay was immunoSEQ multiplex PCR. In the table there are roughly 2.2 million clones, just under 95% of which are singletons. Notes on this clone: The antigen is not known.

The CDR3 loop spans 12 amino acids. V dropped 10 bases and J dropped 4; count of bases not matched to a gene: 6. Germline V CDR1 and CDR2: MGHDK, SYGVNS. V usage is TRBV25-1 and J usage is TRBJ1-1; 7 nucleotides align to TRBD1. The source is a young man in good health. Some clones in this sample may be carry-over from other donors' samples. Sequenced: naive CD4+ T cells from PBMCs. Subset: CD45RA+ positively selected. The chain's CDR3 is CATGQVPTEAFF. The CDR3 coding sequence is TGTGCCACCGGACAGGTCCCCACTGAAGCTTTCTTT.